What follows are 26 T cell receptor beta chains derived from one specimen sequenced in a study of cytomegalovirus exposure and HLA in healthy donors. PCR amplification relied on 60 Vbeta primers (plus 13 Jbeta primers). Generated by immunoSEQ multiplex PCR, the TCRdb table keeps only in-frame clones and is missing some. Of about 190,000 clones in the sample, more than 70% were seen once. Sequencing input: PBMCs. These receptors were collected from a middle-aged man in good health and CMV-seropositive.

CDR3 DNA: TGCAGCGCGGGGACTAGCGGTAACAATGAGCAGTTCTTC. Encoded protein: CSAGTSGNNEQFF. The chain combines TRBV29-1 with TRBJ2-1; 11 bases match TRBD2. The CDR3 is 13 residues long. J was trimmed by 5 bases and V by 7 bases; bases with no gene match: 4. Germline V gives CDR1 SQVTM, CDR2 ANQGSEA.

The J gene is TRBJ1-1, the V gene TRBV28; the match to TRBD1 covers 8 bases. Trimming took 4 bases from V and 3 from J; bases not matched to a gene: 7. This CDR3 has 15 amino acids. Per the germline V gene, CDR1 is MDHEN and CDR2 is SYDVKM. The CDR3 DNA reads TGTGCCAGCAGTTCGTCCCGGGACAGGTACACTGAAGCTTTCTTT. Amino acids: CASSSSRDRYTEAFF.

The chain links TRBV6-1 to TRBJ1-2; D uncertain. The CDR3 is made up of 13 amino acids. V was trimmed by 6 bases and J by 10 bases, leaving 18 bases between them. Germline CDR1 reads MNHNS; CDR2 reads SASEGT. The CDR3: CASSPVAPSLYTF. The CDR3 nucleotides are TGTGCCAGCAGCCCAGTAGCCCCCTCTCTCTACACCTTC.

V is TRBV5-6 and J is TRBJ2-6, with D possibly being TRBD1 (5 bases). CDR3 size: 16 residues. From germline, CDR1 is SGHDT and CDR2 YYEEEE. Trimming cost V 4 bases and J 1 base, with 12 bases left between them. The CDR3 region has the DNA TGTGCCAGCAGCCCACTTGACAGTTCTGGGGCCAACGTCCTGACTTTC. The encoded protein is CASSPLDSSGANVLTF.

V and J are TRBV9 and TRBJ2-1; D perhaps matches TRBD2 (5 bases). The CDR3 totals 13 residues. The V end lost 4 bases, the J end lost 8 bases, and 13 bases lay between the germline ends. The germline gives CDR1 SGDLS, CDR2 YYNGEE. This CDR3 is CASSLPTSHEQFF. In nucleotides, the CDR3 is TGTGCCAGCAGCCTACCAACTAGTCATGAGCAGTTCTTC.

The count of this clone is one. J is TRBJ2-2 and V is TRBV19; 11 nucleotides match TRBD2. CDR1 LNHDA and CDR2 SQIVND come from the germline V gene (reference sequence). The CDR3 spans 16 residues. Trimming cost V 5 bases and J 5 bases; bases outside gene matches: 7. The CDR3 DNA reads as TGTGCCAGTAGTGGAGGGACTAGCGGCTTTACCGGGGAGCTGTTTTTT. It specifies CASSGGTSGFTGELFF.

The table lists this clone with a few counts. This sequence joins TRBV7-6 and TRBJ2-2; TRBD1 aligns across 7 bases. This CDR3 spans 16 amino acids. The V gene's germline CDR1 is SGHVS and CDR2 FNYEAQ. J was trimmed by 0 bases and V by 1 base; bases with no gene match: 2. CDR3 loop: CASSLETGSNTGELFF. CDR3 nucleotide sequence: TGTGCCAGCAGCTTAGAGACAGGGTCGAACACCGGGGAGCTGTTTTTT.

This clone was counted once. The chain links TRBV11-3 to TRBJ2-3; 7 bases line up with TRBD2. Germline loops: CDR1 SGHNT, CDR2 YENEEA. V shed 1 base, J shed 1 base, and the junction held 2 bases outside the gene matches. The CDR3 consists of 15 residues. DNA for the CDR3: TGTGCCAGCAGCTTAGGAGCGGGACGCACAGATACGCAGTATTTT. Translated: CASSLGAGRTDTQYF.

This clone was seen just once. The chain couples TRBV10-3 to TRBJ2-2; unclear D gene. Between the trimmed V and J ends, which lost 6 bases and 6 bases, there was a span of 14 bases. Germline CDR1 reads ENHRY; CDR2 reads SYGVKD. This CDR3 is built from 14 residues. Here the CDR3 reads CAISGFGTSGELFF. For the CDR3, the DNA is TGTGCCATCAGCGGGTTCGGAACCTCCGGGGAGCTGTTTTTT.

This clone was found a few times. The V call is TRBV4-3, the J call TRBJ2-2; D may be TRBD1 (6 bases). V was clipped by 2 bases and J by 4 bases, with 14 bases between them. CDR1 LGHNA and CDR2 YSLEER come from the germline V gene. The CDR3 is 16 residues long. CDR3 sequence (DNA): TGCGCCAGCAGCCAAAACAGGGTACTGGGCACCGGGGAGCTGTTTTTT. Translation gives CASSQNRVLGTGELFF.

The chain uses TRBV11-2 and TRBJ1-1, with 7 positions matching TRBD1. This CDR3 has 16 amino acids. The germline V gene encodes CDR1 SGHAT and CDR2 FQNNGV. V gave up 5 bases and J gave up 2 bases; unmatched junction bases: 11. The CDR3 loop reads CASSPQTGSGNTEAFF. The CDR3 DNA sequence: TGTGCCAGCAGCCCCCAGACAGGGTCAGGAAACACTGAAGCTTTCTTT.

The chain links TRBV9 to TRBJ1-2, with D maybe TRBD1 (5 bases). Germline V gene sequence: CDR1 SGDLS, CDR2 YYNGEE. CDR3 length: 13 amino acids. Trimming took off 5 bases at V and 3 bases at J, with 11 bases between the two ends. The CDR3 DNA reads TGTGCCAGCAGGGACACAGCTGACTATGGCTACACCTTC. It codes for CASRDTADYGYTF. The complete variable domain, with remaining parts taken from reference TRBV9 and TRBJ1-2, reads DSGVTQTPKHLITATGQRVTLRCSPRSGDLSVYWYQQSLDQGLQFLIQYYNGEERAKGNILERFSAQQFPDLHSELNLSSLELGDSALYFCASRDTADYGYTFGSGTRLTVV.

The chain links TRBV6-1 to TRBJ2-1; 9 bases match TRBD2. This CDR3 spans 15 amino acids. Germline trimming cut 6 bases from V and 5 bases from J; bases unmatched to any gene: 8. Germline CDR1 and CDR2: MNHNS and SASEGT. The CDR3 region has the DNA TGTGCCAGCAGAGTCATAGCGGGAGCAAACAATGAGCAGTTCTTC. Translation: CASRVIAGANNEQFF.

The chain employs TRBV4-2 and TRBJ2-7; possibly TRBD2 for D (6 bases). This CDR3 is built from 17 residues. Trimming stripped 0 bases from V and 4 bases from J, with 19 bases between. Germline CDR1 and CDR2: LGHNA and YNFKEQ. The CDR3 protein is CASSQDGRGTDPYEQYF. DNA of the CDR3: TGTGCCAGCAGCCAAGATGGTCGCGGGACGGATCCGTACGAGCAGTACTTC.

Notes on this clone: A read error may account for a junction end that differs from germline. J is TRBJ2-7 and V is TRBV7-9; 9 bases fit TRBD2. The germline gives CDR1 SEHNR, CDR2 FQNEAQ (reference sequence). This CDR3 is 17 amino acids long. The CDR3 region is CSSTPGGTSSISYEQYF. The CDR3 nucleotides read TGTTCCAGCACCCCAGGGGGGACTAGCTCTATCTCCTACGAGCAGTACTTC.

The genes are TRBV6-6 and TRBJ1-2; 8 bases are a match to TRBD1. CDR1 and CDR2 (germline): MNHNY, SVGAGI (reference sequence). Trimming cost V 4 bases and J 4 bases; bases outside gene matches: 2. The CDR3 sequence is 13 residues long. The CDR3 spells CASSSGGSYGYTF. The CDR3, as DNA: TGTGCCAGCAGTTCAGGGGGCAGCTATGGCTACACCTTC.

The rearrangement uses TRBV7-9 and TRBJ2-1, with 10 bases that match TRBD2. CDR1 is SEHNR and CDR2 is FQNEAQ in the germline V gene (reference sequence). The CDR3 runs to 15 residues. V gave up 6 bases and J gave up 3 bases; unmatched junction bases: 5. This CDR3 reads CASRSGTSVYNEQFF. In DNA, the CDR3 is TGTGCCAGCAGATCCGGGACTAGCGTCTACAATGAGCAGTTCTTC.

The chain has TRBV7-3 and TRBJ1-3; D is perhaps TRBD1 (6 bases). Germline V CDR1 and CDR2: SGHTA, FQGTGA. The V end was cut by 5 bases, the J end by 0 bases, with 8 bases between. The CDR3 is 14 amino acids. The CDR3 bases are TGTGCCAGCAGCCCGGACAGCTCTGGAAACACCATATATTTT. This encodes CASSPDSSGNTIYF.

The V gene is TRBV25-1, the J gene TRBJ2-1; tentative D call: TRBD2 (5 bases). The V end lost 2 bases, the J end lost 4 bases, and 15 bases lay between the germline ends. Germline V gene data show CDR1 as MGHDK and CDR2 as SYGVNS. This CDR3 region has 16 residues. The CDR3, as DNA: TGTGCCAGCAGTGAAGAGGGAATAGCCCGGTACAATGAGCAGTTCTTC. This sequence encodes CASSEEGIARYNEQFF.

The CDR3 DNA sequence: TGTGCCAGCAGCCAAGGGGTTCGGGCCTACGAGCAGTACTTC. It yields the protein CASSQGVRAYEQYF. The chain joins TRBV14 to TRBJ2-7; D is unresolved. Germline V CDR1 and CDR2: SGHDN, FVKESK. V was trimmed by 1 base and J by 2 bases, leaving 9 bases between them. The CDR3 runs 14 residues.

The chain employs TRBV13 and TRBJ2-1; D remains unclear. The CDR3 loop spans 14 amino acids. The germline V and J ends were trimmed by 5 bases and 3 bases, with 11 bases remaining between them. Germline lookup yields CDR1 PRHDT and CDR2 FYEKMQ (reference sequence). The CDR3 nucleotides are TGTGCCAGCAGCCTCGGTATAGACTACAATGAGCAGTTCTTC. Its translation: CASSLGIDYNEQFF.

The V gene is TRBV5-1, the J gene TRBJ2-5; the match to TRBD2 covers 8 bases. V trimming: 3 bases; J trimming: 4 bases; junction bases outside the gene matches: 8. Germline V CDR1 and CDR2: SGHRS, YFSETQ. The CDR3 consists of 15 residues. CDR3 protein: CASSSGVAGGETQYF. The CDR3 DNA follows: TGCGCCAGCAGCTCGGGGGTTGCGGGAGGAGAGACCCAGTACTTC.

CDR3: CASSFQGTDTQYF. For the CDR3, the DNA is TGTGCCAGCAGCTTCCAGGGTACAGATACGCAGTATTTT. The V and J genes are TRBV7-9 and TRBJ2-3; possible D gene TRBD1, 5 bases. Trimming pared 3 bases from V and 3 bases from J, leaving 7 bases between. There are 13 residues in the CDR3. The germline V gene encodes CDR1 SEHNR and CDR2 FQNEAQ (reference sequence).

V and J are TRBV4-2 and TRBJ1-3; no clear D. V lost 4 bases, J lost 4 bases, and 14 bases lay in between. The germline gives CDR1 LGHNA, CDR2 YNFKEQ. The CDR3 runs to 15 residues. The CDR3 loop reads CASSRTATGGNTIYF. Here the CDR3 DNA reads TGTGCCAGCAGCCGTACGGCTACGGGAGGAAACACCATATATTTT.

This sequence joins TRBV7-6 and TRBJ2-2, with TRBD2 as a possible D gene (6 bases). In germline, CDR1 is SGHVS, CDR2 FNYEAQ. V was cut by 6 bases and J by 1 base, with 15 bases left in between. The CDR3 is made up of 16 amino acids. This CDR3 reads CASRTLPGVNTGELFF. CDR3 coding DNA: TGTGCCAGCAGAACTCTCCCGGGAGTGAACACCGGGGAGCTGTTTTTT.

This clone was found a few times. This sequence joins TRBV9 and TRBJ1-1, with D perhaps matching TRBD1 (6 bases). There are 17 residues in the CDR3. Trimming left V 0 bases short and J 6 bases short, with 21 bases between. Germline assignment: CDR1 SGDLS and CDR2 YYNGEE. The CDR3 DNA follows: TGTGCCAGCAGCGTAGGCCCTGCTTCACAGGGCTTAGCTGAAGCTTTCTTT. This encodes CASSVGPASQGLAEAFF. The full variable domain, its missing parts supplied by reference TRBV9 and TRBJ1-1, is DSGVTQTPKHLITATGQRVTLRCSPRSGDLSVYWYQQSLDQGLQFLIQYYNGEERAKGNILERFSAQQFPDLHSELNLSSLELGDSALYFCASSVGPASQGLAEAFFGQGTRLTVV.